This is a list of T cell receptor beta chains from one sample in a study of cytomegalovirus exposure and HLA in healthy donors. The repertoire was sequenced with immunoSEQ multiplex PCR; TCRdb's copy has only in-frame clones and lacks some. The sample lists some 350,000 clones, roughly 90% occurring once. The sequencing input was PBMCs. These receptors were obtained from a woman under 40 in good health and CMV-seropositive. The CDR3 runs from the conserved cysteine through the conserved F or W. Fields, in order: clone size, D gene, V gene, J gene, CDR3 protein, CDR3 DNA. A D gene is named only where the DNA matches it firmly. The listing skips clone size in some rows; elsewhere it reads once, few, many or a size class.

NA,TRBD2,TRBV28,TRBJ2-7,CASLAGGTYEQYF,TGTGCCAGCCTCGCGGGGGGCACCTACGAGCAGTACTTC
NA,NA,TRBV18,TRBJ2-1,CASSLGDREQFF,TGTGCCAGCTCACTTGGAGACAGGGAGCAGTTCTTC
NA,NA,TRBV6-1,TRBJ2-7,CASSEVGLGGKRYEQYF,TGTGCCAGCAGTGAAGTGGGGTTGGGGGGAAAGCGCTACGAGCAGTACTTC
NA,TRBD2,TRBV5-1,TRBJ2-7,CASSLAASGSYEQYF,TGCGCCAGCAGCTTGGCGGCTAGCGGGAGTTACGAGCAGTACTTC
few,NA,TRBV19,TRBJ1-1,CASKDGGSSGLKAFF,TGTGCCAGTAAGGATGGGGGCAGTTCGGGATTAAAGGCTTTCTTT
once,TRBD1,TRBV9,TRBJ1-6,CASSVGPGTGNSPLHF,TGTGCCAGCAGCGTAGGCCCCGGGACAGGGAATTCACCCCTCCACTTT
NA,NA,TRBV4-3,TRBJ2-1,CASSQGVWRASNEQFF,TGCGCCAGCAGCCAAGGTGTATGGAGGGCAAGCAATGAGCAGTTCTTC
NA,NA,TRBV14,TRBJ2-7,CASSQDRAGNYEQYF,TGTGCCAGCAGCCAAGATCGGGCAGGCAACTACGAGCAGTACTTC
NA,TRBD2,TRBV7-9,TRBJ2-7,CASSARGDYEQYF,TGTGCCAGCAGCGCGCGGGGGGACTACGAGCAGTACTTC
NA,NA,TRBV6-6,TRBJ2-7,CASSYGRISYEQYF,TGTGCCAGCAGTTACGGCCGAATCTCCTACGAGCAGTACTTC
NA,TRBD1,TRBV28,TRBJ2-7,CASSPQGADYEQYF,TGTGCCAGCAGTCCACAGGGGGCTGACTACGAGCAGTACTTC
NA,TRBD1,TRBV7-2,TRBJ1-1,CASSLRLGTGGTEAFF,TGTGCCAGCAGCCTAAGGTTGGGGACAGGGGGAACTGAAGCTTTCTTT
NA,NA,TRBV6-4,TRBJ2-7,CASSDPFEGPTGEQYF,TGTGCCAGCAGTGACCCTTTCGAGGGACCCACGGGGGAGCAGTACTTC
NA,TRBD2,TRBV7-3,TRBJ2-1,CASSLTPTSGYNEQFF,TGTGCCAGCAGCTTAACTCCAACTAGCGGCTACAATGAGCAGTTCTTC
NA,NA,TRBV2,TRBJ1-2,CASLTSPAGYGYTF,TGTGCCAGCCTGACCAGTCCGGCCGGCTATGGCTACACCTTC
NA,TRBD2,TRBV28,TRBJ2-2,CASSFGTSGKVGELFF,TGTGCCAGCAGTTTCGGGACTAGCGGGAAGGTCGGGGAGCTGTTTTTT
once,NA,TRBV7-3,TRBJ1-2,CASSLIPGEMGYTF,TGTGCCAGCAGCTTAATCCCAGGGGAGATGGGCTACACCTTC
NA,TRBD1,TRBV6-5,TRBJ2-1,CASSLGQGRQFF,TGTGCCAGCAGCCTCGGACAGGGGAGACAGTTCTTC
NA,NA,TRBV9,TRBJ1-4,CASSVAFGSLNEKLFF,TGTGCCAGCAGCGTAGCTTTCGGGAGTCTTAATGAAAAACTGTTTTTT
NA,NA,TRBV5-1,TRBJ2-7,CASSLGSRYEQYF,TGCGCCAGCAGCTTGGGTTCCAGGTACGAGCAGTACTTC
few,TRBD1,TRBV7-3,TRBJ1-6,CASSSRDRGSPLHF,TGTGCCAGCAGCTCCCGGGACAGGGGGTCACCCCTCCACTTT
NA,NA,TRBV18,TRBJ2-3,CASSPSGFSTDTQYF,TGTGCCAGCTCACCTAGCGGCTTTAGCACAGATACGCAGTATTTT
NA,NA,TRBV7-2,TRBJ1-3,CASRQVIGENTIYF,TGTGCCAGCCGACAGGTTATTGGTGAAAACACCATATATTTT
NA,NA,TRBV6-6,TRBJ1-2,CASSYVTGGYTF,TGTGCCAGCAGTTATGTCACGGGGGGCTACACCTTC
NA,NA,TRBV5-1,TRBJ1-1,CASSSTEMNTEAFF,TGCGCCAGCAGCTCAACGGAAATGAACACTGAAGCTTTCTTT
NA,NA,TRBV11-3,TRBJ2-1,CASSTNYNEQFF,TGTGCCAGCAGCACTAACTACAATGAGCAGTTCTTC
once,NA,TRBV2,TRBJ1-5,CASSELAAGAQPQHF,TGTGCCAGCAGTGAACTTGCGGCAGGGGCTCAGCCCCAGCATTTT
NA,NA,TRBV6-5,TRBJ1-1,CASSYSFETEAFF,TGTGCCAGCAGTTACTCGTTCGAAACTGAAGCTTTCTTT
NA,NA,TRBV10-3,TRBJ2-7,CAITGQALSYEQYF,TGTGCCATCACTGGGCAGGCCCTATCCTACGAGCAGTACTTC
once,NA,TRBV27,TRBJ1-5,CASRGGGGLGNQPQHF,TGTGCCAGCCGCGGCGGGGGGGGCTTGGGCAATCAGCCCCAGCATTTT
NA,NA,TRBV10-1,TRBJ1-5,CASTTPSNQPQHF,TGCGCCAGCACAACGCCTAGCAATCAGCCCCAGCATTTT
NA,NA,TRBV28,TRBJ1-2,CAGGSNYGYTF,TGTGCCGGGGGTTCTAACTATGGCTACACCTTC
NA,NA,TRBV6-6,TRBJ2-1,CASTQMADSSNEQFF,TGTGCCAGCACCCAGATGGCTGACAGCAGCAATGAGCAGTTCTTC
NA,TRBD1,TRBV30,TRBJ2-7,CASLGDRGLYEQYF,TGTGCCTCCCTGGGGGACAGGGGGCTCTACGAGCAGTACTTC
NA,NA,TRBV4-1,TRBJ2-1,CASSQAPGSSYNEQFF,TGCGCCAGCAGCCAAGCCCCGGGCTCCTCCTACAATGAGCAGTTCTTC